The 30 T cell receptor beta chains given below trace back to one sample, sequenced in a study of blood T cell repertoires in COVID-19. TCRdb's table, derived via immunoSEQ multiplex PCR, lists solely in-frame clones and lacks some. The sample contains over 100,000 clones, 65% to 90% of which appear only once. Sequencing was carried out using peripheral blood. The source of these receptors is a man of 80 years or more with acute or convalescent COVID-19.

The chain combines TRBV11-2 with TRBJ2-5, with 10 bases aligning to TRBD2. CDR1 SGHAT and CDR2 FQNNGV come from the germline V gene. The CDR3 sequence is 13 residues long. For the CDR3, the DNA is TGTGCTACGACTAGCGGGCCTTTCGAGACCCAGTACTTC. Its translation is CATTSGPFETQYF.

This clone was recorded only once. The chain's CDR3 is CVRSLLGGNTEAFF. The CDR3 DNA sequence: TGTGTCAGAAGCTTACTAGGGGGGAACACTGAAGCTTTCTTT. V usage is TRBV7-5 and J usage is TRBJ1-1; the table names TRBD1, a call not compared with the DNA. TRBV7-5 is a listed pseudogene. The CDR3 contains 14 residues.

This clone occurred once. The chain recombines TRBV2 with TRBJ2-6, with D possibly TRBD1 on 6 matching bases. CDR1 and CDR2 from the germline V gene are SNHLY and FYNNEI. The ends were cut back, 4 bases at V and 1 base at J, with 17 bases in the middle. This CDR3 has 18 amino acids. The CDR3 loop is CASSATGPNTSGANVLTF. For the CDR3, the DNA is TGTGCCAGCAGTGCGACAGGACCGAATACGTCTGGGGCCAACGTCCTGACTTTC. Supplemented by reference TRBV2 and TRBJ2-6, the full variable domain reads EPEVTQTPSHQVTQMGQEVILRCVPISNHLYFYWYRQILGQKVEFLVSFYNNEISEKSEIFDDQFSVERPDGSNFTLKIRSTKLEDSAMYFCASSATGPNTSGANVLTFGAGSRLTVL.

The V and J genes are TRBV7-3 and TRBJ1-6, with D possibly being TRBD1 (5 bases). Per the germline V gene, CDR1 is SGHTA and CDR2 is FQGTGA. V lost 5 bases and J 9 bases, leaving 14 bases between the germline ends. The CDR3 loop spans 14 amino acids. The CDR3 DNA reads TGTGCCAGCAGCCTCGGGCAAAGGGGTTCACCCCTCCACTTT. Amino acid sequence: CASSLGQRGSPLHF. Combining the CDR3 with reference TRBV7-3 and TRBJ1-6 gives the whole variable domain GAGVSQTPSNKVTEKGKYVELRCDPISGHTALYWYRQSLGQGPEFLIYFQGTGAADDSGLPNDRFFAVRPEGSVSTLKIQRTERGDSAVYLCASSLGQRGSPLHFGNGTRLTVT.

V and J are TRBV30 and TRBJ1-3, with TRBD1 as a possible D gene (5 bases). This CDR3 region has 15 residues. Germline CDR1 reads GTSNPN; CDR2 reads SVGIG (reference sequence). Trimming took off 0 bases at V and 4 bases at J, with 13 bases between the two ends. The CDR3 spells CAWSVSGRAGNTIYF. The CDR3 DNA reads TGTGCCTGGAGTGTCTCGGGCAGGGCAGGAAACACCATATATTTT.

For the CDR3, the DNA is TGCAGCGTTGCGGGAACGGCCAGCTCTGGGGCCAACGTCCTGACTTTC. It translates to CSVAGTASSGANVLTF. The rearrangement joins TRBV29-1 to TRBJ2-6; perhaps TRBD2 as D (5 bases). The CDR3 sequence is 16 residues long. Germline CDR1 SQVTM, CDR2 ANQGSEA. With 4 bases removed from V and 0 bases from J, the gap between germline ends came to 13 bases.

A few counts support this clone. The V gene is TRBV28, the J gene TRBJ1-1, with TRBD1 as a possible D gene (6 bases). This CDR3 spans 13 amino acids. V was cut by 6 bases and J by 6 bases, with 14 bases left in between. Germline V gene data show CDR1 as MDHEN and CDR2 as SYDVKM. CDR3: CASRTGNAAEAFF. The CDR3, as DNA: TGTGCCAGCAGAACAGGGAACGCGGCTGAAGCTTTCTTT.

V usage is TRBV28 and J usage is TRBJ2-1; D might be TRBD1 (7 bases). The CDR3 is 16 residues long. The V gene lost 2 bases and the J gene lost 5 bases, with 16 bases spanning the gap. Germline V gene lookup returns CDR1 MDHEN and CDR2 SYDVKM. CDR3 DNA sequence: TGTGCCAGCAGTTTAGGGGGGACAGCCTACCACAATGAGCAGTTCTTC. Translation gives CASSLGGTAYHNEQFF.

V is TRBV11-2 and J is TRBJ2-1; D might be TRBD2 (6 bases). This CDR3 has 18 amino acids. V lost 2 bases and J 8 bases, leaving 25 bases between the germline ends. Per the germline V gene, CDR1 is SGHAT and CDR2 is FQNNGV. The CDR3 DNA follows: TGTGCCAGCAGCTTACTATACGGGGGACGGCAGGACGGCGATGAGCAGTTCTTC. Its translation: CASSLLYGGRQDGDEQFF.

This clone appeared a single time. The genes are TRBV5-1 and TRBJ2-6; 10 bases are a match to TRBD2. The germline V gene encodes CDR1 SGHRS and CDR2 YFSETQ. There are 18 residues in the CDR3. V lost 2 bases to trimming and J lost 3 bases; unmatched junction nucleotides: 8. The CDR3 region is CASSFSLAGEGGANVLTF. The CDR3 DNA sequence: TGCGCCAGCAGCTTCTCCCTAGCGGGGGAAGGTGGGGCCAACGTCCTGACTTTC.

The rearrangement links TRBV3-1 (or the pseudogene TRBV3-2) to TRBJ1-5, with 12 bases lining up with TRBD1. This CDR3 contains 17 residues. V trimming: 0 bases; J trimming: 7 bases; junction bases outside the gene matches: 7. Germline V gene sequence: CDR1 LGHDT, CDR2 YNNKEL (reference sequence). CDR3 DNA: TGTGCCAGCAGCCAAGATTTCTCCGGGACAGGGGGCCAGCCCCAGCATTTT. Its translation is CASSQDFSGTGGQPQHF.

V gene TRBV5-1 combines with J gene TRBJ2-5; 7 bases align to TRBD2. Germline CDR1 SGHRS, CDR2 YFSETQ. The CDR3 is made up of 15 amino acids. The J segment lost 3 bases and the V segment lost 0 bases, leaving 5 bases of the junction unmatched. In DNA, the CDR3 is TGCGCCAGCAGCTTGGCACCAGGGAGGGAAGAGACCCAGTACTTC. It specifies CASSLAPGREETQYF.

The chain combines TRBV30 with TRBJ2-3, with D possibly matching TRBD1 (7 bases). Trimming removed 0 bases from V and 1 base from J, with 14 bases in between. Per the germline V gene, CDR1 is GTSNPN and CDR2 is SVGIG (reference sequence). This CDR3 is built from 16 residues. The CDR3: CAWSVQGSGGTDTQYF. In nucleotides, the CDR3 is TGTGCCTGGAGTGTACAGGGGTCGGGGGGCACAGATACGCAGTATTTT. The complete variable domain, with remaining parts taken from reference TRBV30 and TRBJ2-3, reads SQTIHQWPATLVQPVGSPLSLECTVEGTSNPNLYWYRQAAGRGLQLLFYSVGIGQISSEVPQNLSASRPQDRQFILSSKKLLLSDSGFYLCAWSVQGSGGTDTQYFGPGTRLTVL.

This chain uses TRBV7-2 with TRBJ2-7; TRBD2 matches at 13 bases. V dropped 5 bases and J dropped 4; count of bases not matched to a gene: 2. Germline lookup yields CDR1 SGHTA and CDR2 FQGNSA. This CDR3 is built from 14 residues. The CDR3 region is CASSRTSGSYEQYF. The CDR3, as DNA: TGTGCCAGCAGCCGGACTAGCGGGAGTTACGAGCAGTACTTC.

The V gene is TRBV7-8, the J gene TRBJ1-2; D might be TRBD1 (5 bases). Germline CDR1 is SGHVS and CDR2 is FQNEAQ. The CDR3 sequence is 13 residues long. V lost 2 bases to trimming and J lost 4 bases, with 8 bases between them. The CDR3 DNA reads TGTGCCAGCAGCTTACGGGGGGTCTATGGCTACACCTTC. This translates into CASSLRGVYGYTF.

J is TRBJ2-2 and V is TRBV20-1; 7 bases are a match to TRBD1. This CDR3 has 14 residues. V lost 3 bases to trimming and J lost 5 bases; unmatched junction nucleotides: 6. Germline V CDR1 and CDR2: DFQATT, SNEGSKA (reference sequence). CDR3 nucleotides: TGCAGTGCTAGTAAAGGGGGCTTTACCGGGGAGCTGTTTTTT. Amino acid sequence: CSASKGGFTGELFF.

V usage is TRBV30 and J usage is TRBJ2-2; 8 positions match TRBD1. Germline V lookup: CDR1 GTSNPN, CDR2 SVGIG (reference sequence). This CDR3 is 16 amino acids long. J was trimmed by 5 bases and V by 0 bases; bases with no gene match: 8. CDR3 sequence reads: CAWSVQGVKWTGELFF. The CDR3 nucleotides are TGTGCCTGGAGTGTACAGGGGGTCAAATGGACCGGGGAGCTGTTTTTT.

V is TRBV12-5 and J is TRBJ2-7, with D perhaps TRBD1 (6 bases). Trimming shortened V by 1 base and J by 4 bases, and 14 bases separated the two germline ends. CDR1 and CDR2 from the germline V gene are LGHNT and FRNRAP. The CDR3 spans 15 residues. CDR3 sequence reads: CASGLERRQGYEQYF. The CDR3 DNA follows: TGTGCTAGTGGTTTGGAAAGACGGCAGGGGTACGAGCAGTACTTC.

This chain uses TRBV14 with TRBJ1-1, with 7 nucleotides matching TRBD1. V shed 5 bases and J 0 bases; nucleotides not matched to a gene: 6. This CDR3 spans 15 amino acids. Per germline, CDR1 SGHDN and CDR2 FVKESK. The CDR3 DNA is TGTGCCAGCAGCGAGGGCGGGACAGTGAACACTGAAGCTTTCTTT. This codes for CASSEGGTVNTEAFF.

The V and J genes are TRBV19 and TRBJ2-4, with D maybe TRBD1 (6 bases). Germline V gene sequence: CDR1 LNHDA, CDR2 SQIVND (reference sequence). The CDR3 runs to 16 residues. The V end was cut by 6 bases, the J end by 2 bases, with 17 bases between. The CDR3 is CASSTTGIVSKNIQYF. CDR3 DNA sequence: TGTGCCAGTAGCACGACAGGAATAGTTTCCAAAAACATTCAGTACTTC. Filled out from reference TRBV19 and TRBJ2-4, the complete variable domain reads DGGITQSPKYLFRKEGQNVTLSCEQNLNHDAMYWYRQDPGQGLRLIYYSQIVNDFQKGDIAEGYSVSREKKESFPLTVTSAQKNPTAFYLCASSTTGIVSKNIQYFGAGTRLSVL.

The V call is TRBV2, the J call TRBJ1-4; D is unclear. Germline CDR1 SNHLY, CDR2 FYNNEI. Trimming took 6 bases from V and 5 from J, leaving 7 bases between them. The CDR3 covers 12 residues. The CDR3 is CASRQINEKLFF. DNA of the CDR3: TGTGCCAGCAGACAGATAAATGAAAAACTGTTTTTT.

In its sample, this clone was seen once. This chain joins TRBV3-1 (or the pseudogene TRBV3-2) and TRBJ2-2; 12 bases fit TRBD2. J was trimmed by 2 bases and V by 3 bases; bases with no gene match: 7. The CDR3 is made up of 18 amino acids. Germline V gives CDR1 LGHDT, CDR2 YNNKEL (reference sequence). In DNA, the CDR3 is TGTGCCAGCAGCCATACTCTAGCGGGGGGGCGAAACACCGGGGAGCTGTTTTTT. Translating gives CASSHTLAGGRNTGELFF.

Here the CDR3 reads CASSQRGRDNEKLFF. The DNA for the CDR3 is TGTGCCAGCAGCCAGAGGGGGCGAGATAATGAAAAACTGTTTTTT. The rearrangement joins TRBV3-1 (or the pseudogene TRBV3-2) to TRBJ1-4; 7 bases agree with TRBD1. CDR1 and CDR2 from the germline V gene are LGHDT and YNNKEL (reference sequence). V lost 3 bases to trimming and J lost 4 bases; unmatched junction nucleotides: 5. This CDR3 is 15 amino acids long.

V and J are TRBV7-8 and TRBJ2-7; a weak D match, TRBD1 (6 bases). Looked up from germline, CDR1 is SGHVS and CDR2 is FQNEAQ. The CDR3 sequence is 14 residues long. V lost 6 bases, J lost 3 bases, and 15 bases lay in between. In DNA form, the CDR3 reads TGTGCCAGCAGGTCCAACAGGGCTTACTACGAGCAGTACTTC. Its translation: CASRSNRAYYEQYF.

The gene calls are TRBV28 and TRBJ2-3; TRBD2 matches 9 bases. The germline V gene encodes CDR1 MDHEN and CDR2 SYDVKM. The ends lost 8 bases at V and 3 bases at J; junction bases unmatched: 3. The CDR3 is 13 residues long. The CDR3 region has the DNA TGTGCCAGCGGGGGACTAGCAACAGATACGCAGTATTTT. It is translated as CASGGLATDTQYF.

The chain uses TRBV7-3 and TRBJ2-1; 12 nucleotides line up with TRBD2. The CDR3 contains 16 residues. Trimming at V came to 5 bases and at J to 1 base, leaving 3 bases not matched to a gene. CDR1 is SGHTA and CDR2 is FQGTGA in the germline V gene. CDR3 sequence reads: CASSTGTSGSYNEQFF. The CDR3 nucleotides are TGTGCCAGCAGCACCGGGACTAGCGGGTCCTACAATGAGCAGTTCTTC. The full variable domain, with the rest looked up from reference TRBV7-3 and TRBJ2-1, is GAGVSQTPSNKVTEKGKYVELRCDPISGHTALYWYRQSLGQGPEFLIYFQGTGAADDSGLPNDRFFAVRPEGSVSTLKIQRTERGDSAVYLCASSTGTSGSYNEQFFGPGTRLTVL.

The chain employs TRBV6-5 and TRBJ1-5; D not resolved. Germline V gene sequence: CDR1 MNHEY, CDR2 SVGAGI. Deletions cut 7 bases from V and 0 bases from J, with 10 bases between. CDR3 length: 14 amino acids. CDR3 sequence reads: CASTAAHSNQPQHF. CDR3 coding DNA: TGTGCCAGCACGGCGGCCCATAGCAATCAGCCCCAGCATTTT.

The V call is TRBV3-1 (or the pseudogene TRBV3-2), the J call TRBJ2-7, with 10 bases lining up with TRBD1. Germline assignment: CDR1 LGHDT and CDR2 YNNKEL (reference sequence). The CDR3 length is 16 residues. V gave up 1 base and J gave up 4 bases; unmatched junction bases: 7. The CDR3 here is CASSQGGRQGAYEQYF. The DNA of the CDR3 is TGTGCCAGCAGCCAAGGCGGGAGACAGGGGGCTTACGAGCAGTACTTC.

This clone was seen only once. The DNA of the CDR3 is TGTGCCAGCAGTTTTGCAGATAGCAATCAGCCCCAGCATTTT. Translation gives CASSFADSNQPQHF. The chain has TRBV27 and TRBJ1-5; unclear D gene. The CDR3 has 14 amino acids. V dropped 3 bases and J dropped 0 bases, with 6 bases sitting between them. Germline V gene lookup returns CDR1 MNHEY and CDR2 SMNVEV (reference sequence).

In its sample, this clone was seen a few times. The CDR3 DNA follows: TGCGCCAGCAGCCCCGGGACTAGCGGGAGGCCGAGCTCCTACGAGCAGTACTTC. Translation: CASSPGTSGRPSSYEQYF. The chain is built from TRBV5-1 and TRBJ2-7; 15 nucleotides align to TRBD2. Germline CDR1 reads SGHRS; CDR2 reads YFSETQ. CDR3 length: 18 residues. The V and J ends lost 4 bases and 0 bases, in that order; junction bases with no gene match: 8.